This T cell receptor beta chain came from a study of shared T cell receptors in the human thymus. Assay used: immunoSEQ multiplex PCR; TCRdb lists only in-frame clones, some missing. The profile shows about 380,000 clones, roughly 94% of them singletons. The V gene's germline CDR1 is WNHNN and CDR2 SYGVQD (reference sequence). Germline trimming cut 7 bases from V and 4 bases from J; bases unmatched to any gene: 10. The CDR3 totals 15 residues. The sample taken for sequencing was thymocytes. This receptor was identified in a human donor. The rearrangement joins TRBV10-1 to TRBJ1-5, with 7 bases matching TRBD1. This chain's CDR3 is CASIDRVGRNQPQHF. CDR3 in DNA: TGCGCCAGCATTGACAGGGTAGGAAGGAATCAGCCCCAGCATTTT.